This T cell receptor beta chain appears in the sequencing data of a study of control samples from healthy donors and cancer patients. The germline gives CDR1 KGHDR, CDR2 SFDVKD. J gave up 7 bases and V 4 bases, and 9 bases lay outside the gene matches. The CDR3 is 16 amino acids. Sequencing was performed with immunoSEQ multiplex PCR; in TCRdb, only in-frame clones are kept and a portion is missing. The sample has approximately 170,000 clones, around 90% seen once. Source material: blood. The TCR originated in a woman between 25 and 40 years old in good health. V and J are TRBV24-1 and TRBJ1-4, with 9 bases matching TRBD1. For the CDR3, the DNA is TGTGCCACCAGTGACTCCGGGACAGGGTGGGGTGAAAAACTGTTTTTT. It specifies CATSDSGTGWGEKLFF.